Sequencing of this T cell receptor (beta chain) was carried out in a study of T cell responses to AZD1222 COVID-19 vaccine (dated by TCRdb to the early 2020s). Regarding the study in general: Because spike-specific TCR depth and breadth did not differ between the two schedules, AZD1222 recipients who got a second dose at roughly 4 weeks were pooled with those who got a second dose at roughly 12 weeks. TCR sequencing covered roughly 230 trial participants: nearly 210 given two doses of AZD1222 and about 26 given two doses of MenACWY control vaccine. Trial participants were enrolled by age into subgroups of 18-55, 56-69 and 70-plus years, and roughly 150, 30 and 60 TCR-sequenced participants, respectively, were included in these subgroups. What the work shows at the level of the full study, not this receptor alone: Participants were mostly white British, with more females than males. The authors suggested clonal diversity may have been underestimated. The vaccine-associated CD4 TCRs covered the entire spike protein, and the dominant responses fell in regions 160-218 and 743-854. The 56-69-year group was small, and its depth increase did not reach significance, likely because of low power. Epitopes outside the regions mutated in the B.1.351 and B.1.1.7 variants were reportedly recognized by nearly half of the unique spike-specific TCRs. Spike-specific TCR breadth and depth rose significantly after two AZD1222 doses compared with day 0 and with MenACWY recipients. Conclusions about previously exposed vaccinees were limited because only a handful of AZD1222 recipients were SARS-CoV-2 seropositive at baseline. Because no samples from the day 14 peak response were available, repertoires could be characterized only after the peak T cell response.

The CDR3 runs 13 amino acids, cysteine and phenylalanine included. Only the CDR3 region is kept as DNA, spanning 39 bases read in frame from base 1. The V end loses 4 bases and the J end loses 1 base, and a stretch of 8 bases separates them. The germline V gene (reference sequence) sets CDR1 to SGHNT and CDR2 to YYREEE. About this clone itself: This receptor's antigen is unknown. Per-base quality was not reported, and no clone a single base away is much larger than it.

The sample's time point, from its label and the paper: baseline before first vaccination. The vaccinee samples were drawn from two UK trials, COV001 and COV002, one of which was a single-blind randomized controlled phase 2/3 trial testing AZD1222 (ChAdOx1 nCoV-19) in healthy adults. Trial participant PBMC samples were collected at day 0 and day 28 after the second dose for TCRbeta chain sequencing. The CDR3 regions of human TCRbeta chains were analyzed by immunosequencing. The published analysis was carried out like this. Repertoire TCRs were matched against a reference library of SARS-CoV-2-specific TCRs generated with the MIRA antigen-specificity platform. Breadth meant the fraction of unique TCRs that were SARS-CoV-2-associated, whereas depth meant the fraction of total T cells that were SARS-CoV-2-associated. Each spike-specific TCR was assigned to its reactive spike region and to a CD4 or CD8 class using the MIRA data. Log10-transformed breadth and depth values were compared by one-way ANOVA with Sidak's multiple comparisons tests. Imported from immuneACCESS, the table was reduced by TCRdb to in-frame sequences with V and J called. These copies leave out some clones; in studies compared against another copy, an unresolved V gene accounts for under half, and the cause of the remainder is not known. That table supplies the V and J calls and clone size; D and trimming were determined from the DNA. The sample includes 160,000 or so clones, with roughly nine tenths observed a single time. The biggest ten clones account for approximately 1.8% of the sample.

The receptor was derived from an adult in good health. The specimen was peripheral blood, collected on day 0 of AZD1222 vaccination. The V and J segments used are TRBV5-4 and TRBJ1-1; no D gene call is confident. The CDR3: CASSLQPNTEAFF. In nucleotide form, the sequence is TGTGCCAGCAGCCTCCAGCCGAACACTGAAGCTTTCTTT.